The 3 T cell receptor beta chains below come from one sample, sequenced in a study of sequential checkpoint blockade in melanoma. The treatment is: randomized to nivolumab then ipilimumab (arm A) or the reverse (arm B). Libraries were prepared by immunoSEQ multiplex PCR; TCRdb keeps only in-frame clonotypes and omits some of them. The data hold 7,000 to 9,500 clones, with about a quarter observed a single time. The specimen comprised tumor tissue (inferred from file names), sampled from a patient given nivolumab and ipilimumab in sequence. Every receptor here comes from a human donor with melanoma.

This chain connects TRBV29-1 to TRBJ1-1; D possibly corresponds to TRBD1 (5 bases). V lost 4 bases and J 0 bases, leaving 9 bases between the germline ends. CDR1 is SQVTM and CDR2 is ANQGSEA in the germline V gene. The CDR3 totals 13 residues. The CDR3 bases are TGCAGCGTTGTTAAGGGGATGAACACTGAAGCTTTCTTT. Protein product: CSVVKGMNTEAFF.

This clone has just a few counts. CDR3 sequence: CASSLQSGATDTQYF. The CDR3 DNA is TGTGCCAGCAGCCTACAGAGCGGGGCCACAGATACGCAGTATTTT. The V gene is TRBV11-3, the J gene TRBJ2-3; 7 bases line up with TRBD2. CDR1 and CDR2 from the germline V gene are SGHNT and YENEEA. J lost 2 bases, V lost 5 bases, and 7 bases had no gene match. This CDR3 spans 15 amino acids.

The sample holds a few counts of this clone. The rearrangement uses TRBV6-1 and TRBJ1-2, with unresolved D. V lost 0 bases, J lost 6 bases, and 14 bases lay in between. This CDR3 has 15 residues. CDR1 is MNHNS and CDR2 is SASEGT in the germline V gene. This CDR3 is CASSEAPHSGDGYTF. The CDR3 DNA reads TGTGCCAGCAGTGAAGCGCCTCATTCGGGAGATGGCTACACCTTC.